This T cell receptor beta chain was recorded in a study of blood T cell repertoires in COVID-19. Study-level information: Acute and convalescent COVID-19 samples came from the United States, Italy and Spain.

This clone was detected only a few times. Other DNA sequences in the sample encode the same CDR3. Those enrolled, adults aged 18 to 89 years, came from under 25 US areas. In the original workflow: From reference gene primer amplification, estimates of nucleated cell counts were derived. Method: immunoSEQ multiplex PCR; TCRdb's copy keeps in-frame clones and lacks some. For V, J and clone size, that table is used; D and trimming come from the DNA. Of 250,000 to 300,000 clones detected, roughly 80% appear once; the ten largest clones hold about 5%. The sample taken for sequencing was PBMCs or T cells enriched from blood (not recorded which). This clonotype was sampled from a man aged 35 to 55 who had been exposed to COVID-19.

Here the CDR3 reads CASGSYQPQHF. The CDR3 DNA is TGTGCTAGTGGTTCCTATCAGCCCCAGCATTTT. The chain links TRBV12-5 to TRBJ1-5; D remains ambiguous. V lost 4 bases, J lost 5 bases, and 3 bases lay in between. Germline V gives CDR1 LGHNT, CDR2 FRNRAP. The length of the CDR3 is 11 residues.